The following is a T cell receptor (beta chain) sequence with its context. Its antigen is undetermined. Trimming removed 5 bases from V and 5 bases from J, with 9 bases in between. The CDR3 spans 11 residues. Per the germline V gene, CDR1 is DFQATT and CDR2 is SNEGSKA (reference sequence). Expressed TCRB transcripts were sequenced because the isolated RNA had all been reverse transcribed beforehand. Profiling relied on immunoSEQ multiplex PCR, and the TCRdb table lists in-frame clones only, not all of them. The data show around 15,000 clones, with around three quarters seen just once and almost 2.5% held by the top ten. This record belongs to a study of beta chain features in type 1 diabetes. Study-wide findings and caveats: The study found moderately but significantly shorter TCRB CDR3s in all four CD4+ subsets of Type 1 diabetes patients. Diminished insertions and augmented deletions at VDJ junctions characterized type 1 diabetes patients.

The receptor was derived from a man aged 25-45 years with type 1 diabetes. Sample: Tregs from blood. The V gene is TRBV20-1, the J gene TRBJ2-5, with D possibly TRBD1 on 6 matching bases. The CDR3 coding sequence is TGCAGTGCTGGGGGCAGGGAGACCCAGTACTTC. Protein sequence: CSAGGRETQYF.